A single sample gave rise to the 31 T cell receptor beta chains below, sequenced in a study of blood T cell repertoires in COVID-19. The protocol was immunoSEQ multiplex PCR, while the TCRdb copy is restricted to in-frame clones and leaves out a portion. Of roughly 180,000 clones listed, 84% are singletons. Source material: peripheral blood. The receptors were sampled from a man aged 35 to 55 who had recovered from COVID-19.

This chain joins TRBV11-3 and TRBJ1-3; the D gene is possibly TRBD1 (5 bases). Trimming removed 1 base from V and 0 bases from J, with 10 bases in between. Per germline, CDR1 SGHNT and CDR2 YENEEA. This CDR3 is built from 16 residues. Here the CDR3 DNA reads TGTGCCAGCAGCTTAGTGACAGCGAGCTCTGGAAACACCATATATTTT. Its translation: CASSLVTASSGNTIYF. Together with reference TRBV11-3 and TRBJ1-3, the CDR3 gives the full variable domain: EAGVVQSPRYKIIEKKQPVAFWCNPISGHNTLYWYLQNLGQGPELLIRYENEEAVDDSQLPKDRFSAERLKGVDSTLKIQPAELGDSAVYLCASSLVTASSGNTIYFGEGSWLTVV.

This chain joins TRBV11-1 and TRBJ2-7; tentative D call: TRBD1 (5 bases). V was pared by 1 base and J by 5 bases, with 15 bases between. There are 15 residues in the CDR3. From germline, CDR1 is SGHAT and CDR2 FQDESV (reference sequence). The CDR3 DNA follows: TGTGCCAGCAGCTTAGGACAGTCTCCTATCGACGAGCAGTACTTC. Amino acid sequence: CASSLGQSPIDEQYF.

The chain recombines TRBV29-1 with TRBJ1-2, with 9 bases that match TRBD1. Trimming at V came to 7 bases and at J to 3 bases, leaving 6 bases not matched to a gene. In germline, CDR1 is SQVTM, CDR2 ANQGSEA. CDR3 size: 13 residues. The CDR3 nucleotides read TGCAGCGCCCTGGGACAGGGTGACTATGGCTACACCTTC. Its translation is CSALGQGDYGYTF.

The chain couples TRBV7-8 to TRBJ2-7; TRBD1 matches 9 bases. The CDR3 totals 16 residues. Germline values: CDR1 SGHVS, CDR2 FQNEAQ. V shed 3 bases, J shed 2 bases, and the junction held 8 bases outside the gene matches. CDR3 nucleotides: TGTGCCAGCAGCTTCGAGACAGGGGGTGGACCCTACGAGCAGTACTTC. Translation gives CASSFETGGGPYEQYF.

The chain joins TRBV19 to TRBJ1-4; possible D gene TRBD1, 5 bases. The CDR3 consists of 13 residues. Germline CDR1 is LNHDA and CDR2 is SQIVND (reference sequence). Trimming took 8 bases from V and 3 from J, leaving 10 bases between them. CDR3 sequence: CASVGRANEKLFF. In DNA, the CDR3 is TGTGCCAGTGTTGGCAGGGCTAATGAAAAACTGTTTTTT.

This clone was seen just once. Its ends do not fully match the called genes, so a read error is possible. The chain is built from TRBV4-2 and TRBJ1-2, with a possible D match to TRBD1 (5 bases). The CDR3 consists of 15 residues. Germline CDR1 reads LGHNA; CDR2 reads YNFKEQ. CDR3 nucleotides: TGTGCCAGCAGCCAAGCCTGGACTACTCCGGGACGGCTAAACTTC. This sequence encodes CASSQAWTTPGRLNF.

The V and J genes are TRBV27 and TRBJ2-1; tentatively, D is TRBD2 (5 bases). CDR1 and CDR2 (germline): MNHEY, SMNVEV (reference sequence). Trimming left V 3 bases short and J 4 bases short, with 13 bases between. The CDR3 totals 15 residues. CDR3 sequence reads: CASSFREPLYNEQFF. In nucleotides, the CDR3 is TGTGCCAGCAGTTTCCGGGAACCCCTTTACAATGAGCAGTTCTTC.

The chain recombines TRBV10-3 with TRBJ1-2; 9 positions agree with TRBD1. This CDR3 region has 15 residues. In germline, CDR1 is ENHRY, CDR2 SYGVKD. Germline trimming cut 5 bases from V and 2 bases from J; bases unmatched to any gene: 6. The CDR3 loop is CAISYTGTGNYGYTF. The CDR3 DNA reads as TGTGCCATCAGTTATACCGGGACAGGGAACTATGGCTACACCTTC.

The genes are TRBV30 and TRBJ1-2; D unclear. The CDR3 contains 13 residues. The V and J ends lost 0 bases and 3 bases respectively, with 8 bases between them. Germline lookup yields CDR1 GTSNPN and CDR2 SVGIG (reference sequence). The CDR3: CAWSVDIDYGYTF. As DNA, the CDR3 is TGTGCCTGGAGTGTTGACATCGACTATGGCTACACCTTC.

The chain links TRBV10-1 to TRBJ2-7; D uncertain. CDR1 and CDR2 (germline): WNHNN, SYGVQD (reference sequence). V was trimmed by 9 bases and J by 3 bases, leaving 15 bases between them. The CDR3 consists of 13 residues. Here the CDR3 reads CARAVAIRYEQYF. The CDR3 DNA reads TGCGCCAGGGCTGTGGCAATTCGCTACGAGCAGTACTTC.

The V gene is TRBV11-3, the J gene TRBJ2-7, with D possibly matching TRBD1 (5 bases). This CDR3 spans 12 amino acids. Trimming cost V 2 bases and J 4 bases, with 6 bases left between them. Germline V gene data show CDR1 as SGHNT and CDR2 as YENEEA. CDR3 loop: CASSLSGYEQYF. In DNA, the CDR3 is TGTGCCAGCAGCTTATCAGGGTACGAGCAGTACTTC.

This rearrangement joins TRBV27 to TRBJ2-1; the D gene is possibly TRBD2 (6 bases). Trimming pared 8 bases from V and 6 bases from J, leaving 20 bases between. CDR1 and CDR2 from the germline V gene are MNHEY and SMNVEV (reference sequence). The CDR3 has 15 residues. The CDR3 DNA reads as TGTGCCAGCTGTGTCGACGGGAGCTCGAGCAATGAGCAGTTCTTC. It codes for CASCVDGSSSNEQFF.

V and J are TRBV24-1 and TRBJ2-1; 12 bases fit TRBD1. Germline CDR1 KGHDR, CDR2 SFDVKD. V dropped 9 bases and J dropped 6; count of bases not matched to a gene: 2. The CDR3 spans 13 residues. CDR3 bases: TGTGCCACCTCGGGACAGGGGGCCAATGAGCAGTTCTTC. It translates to CATSGQGANEQFF.

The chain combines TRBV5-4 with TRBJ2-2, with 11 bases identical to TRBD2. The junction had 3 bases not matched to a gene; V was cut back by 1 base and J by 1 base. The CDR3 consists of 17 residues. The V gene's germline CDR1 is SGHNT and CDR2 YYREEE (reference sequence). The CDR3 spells CASSLMGLAVNTGELFF. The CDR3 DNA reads TGTGCCAGCAGCTTGATGGGACTAGCGGTGAACACCGGGGAGCTGTTTTTT.

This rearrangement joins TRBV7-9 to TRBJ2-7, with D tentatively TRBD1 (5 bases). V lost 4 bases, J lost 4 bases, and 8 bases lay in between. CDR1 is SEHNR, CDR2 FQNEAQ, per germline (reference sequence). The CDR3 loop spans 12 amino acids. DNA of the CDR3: TGTGCCAGCAGCTCGCAGGGTTACGAGCAGTACTTC. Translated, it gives CASSSQGYEQYF.

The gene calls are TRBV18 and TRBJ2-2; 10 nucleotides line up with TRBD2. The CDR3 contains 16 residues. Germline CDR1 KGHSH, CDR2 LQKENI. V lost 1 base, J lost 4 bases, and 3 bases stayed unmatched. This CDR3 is CASSPLAGGSTGELFF. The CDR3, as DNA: TGTGCCAGCTCACCACTAGCGGGAGGTTCCACCGGGGAGCTGTTTTTT.

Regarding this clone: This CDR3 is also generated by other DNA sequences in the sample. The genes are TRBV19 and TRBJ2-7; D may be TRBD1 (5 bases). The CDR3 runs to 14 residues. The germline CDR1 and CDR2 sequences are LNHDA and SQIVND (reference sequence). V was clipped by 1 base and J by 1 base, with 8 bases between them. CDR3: CASSIGAGSYEQYF. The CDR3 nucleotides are TGTGCCAGTAGTATAGGTGCAGGGTCCTACGAGCAGTACTTC.

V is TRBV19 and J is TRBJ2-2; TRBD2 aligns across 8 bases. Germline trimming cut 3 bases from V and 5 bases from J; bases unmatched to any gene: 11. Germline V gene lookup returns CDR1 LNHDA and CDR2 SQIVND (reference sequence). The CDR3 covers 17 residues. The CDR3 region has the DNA TGTGCCAGTAGTATGTTGGGGGTAATAGCGGGGACCGGGGAGCTGTTTTTT. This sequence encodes CASSMLGVIAGTGELFF.

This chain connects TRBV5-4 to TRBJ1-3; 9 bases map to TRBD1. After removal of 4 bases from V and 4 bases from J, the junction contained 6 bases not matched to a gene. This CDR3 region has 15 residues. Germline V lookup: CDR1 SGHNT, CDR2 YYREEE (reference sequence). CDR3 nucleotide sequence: TGTGCCAGCAGCCGGGCACAGGGGGCGGGAAACACCATATATTTT. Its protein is CASSRAQGAGNTIYF. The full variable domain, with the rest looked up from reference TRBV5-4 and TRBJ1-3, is ETGVTQSPTHLIKTRGQQVTLRCSSQSGHNTVSWYQQALGQGPQFIFQYYREEENGRGNFPPRFSGLQFPNYSSELNVNALELDDSALYLCASSRAQGAGNTIYFGEGSWLTVV.

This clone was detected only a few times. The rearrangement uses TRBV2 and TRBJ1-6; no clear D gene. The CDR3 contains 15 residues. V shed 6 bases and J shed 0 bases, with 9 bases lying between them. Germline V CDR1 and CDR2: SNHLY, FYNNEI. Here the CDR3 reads CASRQISSYNSPLHF. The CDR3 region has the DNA TGTGCCAGCAGGCAGATCAGCTCCTATAATTCACCCCTCCACTTT.

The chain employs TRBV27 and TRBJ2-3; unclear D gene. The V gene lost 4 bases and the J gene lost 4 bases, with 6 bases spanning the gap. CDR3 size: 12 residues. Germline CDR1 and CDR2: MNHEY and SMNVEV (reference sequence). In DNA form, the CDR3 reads TGTGCCAGCAGTTCTGTTGCAGATACGCAGTATTTT. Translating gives CASSSVADTQYF.

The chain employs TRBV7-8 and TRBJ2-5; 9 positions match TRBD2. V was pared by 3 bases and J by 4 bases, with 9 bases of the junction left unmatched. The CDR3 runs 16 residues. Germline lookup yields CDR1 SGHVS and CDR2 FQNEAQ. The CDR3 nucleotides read TGTGCCAGCAGCTTTAGGGCTAGCGGGGTAGCAGAGACCCAGTACTTC. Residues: CASSFRASGVAETQYF.

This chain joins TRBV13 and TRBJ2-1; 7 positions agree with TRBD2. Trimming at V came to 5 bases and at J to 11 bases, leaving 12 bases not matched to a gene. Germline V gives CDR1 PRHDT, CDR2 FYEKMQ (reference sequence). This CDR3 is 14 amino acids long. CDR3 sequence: CASSLTNKAGQQFF. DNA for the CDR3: TGTGCCAGCAGCCTTACGAACAAAGCGGGACAGCAGTTCTTC. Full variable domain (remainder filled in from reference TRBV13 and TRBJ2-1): AAGVIQSPRHLIKEKRETATLKCYPIPRHDTVYWYQQGPGQDPQFLISFYEKMQSDKGSIPDRFSAQQFSDYHSELNMSSLELGDSALYFCASSLTNKAGQQFFGPGTRLTVL.

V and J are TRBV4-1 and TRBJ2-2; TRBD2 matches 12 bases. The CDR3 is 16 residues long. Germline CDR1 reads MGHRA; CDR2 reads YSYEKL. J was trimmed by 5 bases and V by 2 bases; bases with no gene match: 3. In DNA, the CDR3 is TGCGCCAGCAGCCAACTAGCGGGGGGGAGAACCGGGGAGCTGTTTTTT. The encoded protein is CASSQLAGGRTGELFF.

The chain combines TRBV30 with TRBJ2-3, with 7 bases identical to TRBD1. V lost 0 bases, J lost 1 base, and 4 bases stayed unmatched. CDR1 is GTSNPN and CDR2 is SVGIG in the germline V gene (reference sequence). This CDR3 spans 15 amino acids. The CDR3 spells CAWSVTGEGTDTQYF. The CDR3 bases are TGTGCCTGGAGTGTAACAGGGGAAGGCACAGATACGCAGTATTTT. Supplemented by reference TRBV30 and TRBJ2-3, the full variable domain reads SQTIHQWPATLVQPVGSPLSLECTVEGTSNPNLYWYRQAAGRGLQLLFYSVGIGQISSEVPQNLSASRPQDRQFILSSKKLLLSDSGFYLCAWSVTGEGTDTQYFGPGTRLTVL.

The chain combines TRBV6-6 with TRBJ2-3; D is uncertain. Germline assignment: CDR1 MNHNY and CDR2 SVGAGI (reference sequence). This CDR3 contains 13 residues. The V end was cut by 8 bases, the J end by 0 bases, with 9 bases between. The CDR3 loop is CASRVASTDTQYF. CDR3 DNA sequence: TGTGCCAGCCGGGTGGCTAGCACAGATACGCAGTATTTT.

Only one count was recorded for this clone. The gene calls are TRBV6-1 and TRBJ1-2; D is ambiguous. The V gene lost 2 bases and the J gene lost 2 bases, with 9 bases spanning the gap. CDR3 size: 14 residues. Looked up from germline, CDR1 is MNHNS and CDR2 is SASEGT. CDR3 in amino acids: CASSEIQANYGYTF. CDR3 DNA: TGTGCCAGCAGTGAAATTCAGGCAAACTATGGCTACACCTTC.

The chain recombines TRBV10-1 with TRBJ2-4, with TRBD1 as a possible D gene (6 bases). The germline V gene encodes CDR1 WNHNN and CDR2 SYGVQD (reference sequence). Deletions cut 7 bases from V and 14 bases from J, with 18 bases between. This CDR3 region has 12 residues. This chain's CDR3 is CASKKPGQLEYF. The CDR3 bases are TGCGCCAGCAAAAAGCCGGGACAATTAGAGTACTTC.

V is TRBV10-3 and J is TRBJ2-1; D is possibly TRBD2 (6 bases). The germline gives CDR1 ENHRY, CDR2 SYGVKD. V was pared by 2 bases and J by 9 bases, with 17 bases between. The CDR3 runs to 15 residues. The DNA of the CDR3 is TGTGCCATCAGTGAGCGGCCTCGGGGGACCAGTGAGCAGTTCTTC. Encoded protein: CAISERPRGTSEQFF.

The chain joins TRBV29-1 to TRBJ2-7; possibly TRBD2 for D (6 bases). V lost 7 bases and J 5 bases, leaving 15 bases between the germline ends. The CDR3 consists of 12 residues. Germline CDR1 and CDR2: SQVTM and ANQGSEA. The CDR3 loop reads CSAGGALHEQYF. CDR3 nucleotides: TGCAGCGCTGGAGGGGCTTTACACGAGCAGTACTTC.

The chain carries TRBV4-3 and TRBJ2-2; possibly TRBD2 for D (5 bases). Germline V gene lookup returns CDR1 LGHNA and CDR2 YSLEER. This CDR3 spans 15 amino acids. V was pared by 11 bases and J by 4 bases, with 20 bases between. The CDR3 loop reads CAANTPTRGTGELFF. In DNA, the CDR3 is TGCGCCGCAAACACCCCCACCCGGGGCACCGGGGAGCTGTTTTTT.